This TCR beta chain was documented in a study of regulatory T cells in long-lasting Graves disease. Study-wide background: A definition of persistent Graves' disease required over 5 years of antithyroid drugs plus positive TSH receptor antibodies.

The time point denotes: persistent/refractory GD, antithyroid drugs over 5 years with positive TRAb. RNA isolated from PBMCs was used to make the TCR library. An endocrinology department located in Xi'an, China, was where the patients came from. Study-wide results and limits: Persistent patients shared more public clonotypes (about 2,700) than new patients (more than 900).

A word on this clonotype: Its cognate antigen is unknown.

Construction of the TCR beta libraries employed iRepertoire HTBI primers in conjunction with Arm-PCR of CDR3 regions. One entry per CDR3 protein results from TCRdb running MiXCR on the multiplex PCR reads. The table has 400,000 to 500,000 distinct CDR3 sequences, roughly a fifth seen once. Trimming took off 4 bases at V and 6 bases at J, with 19 bases between the two ends. Germline assignment: CDR1 MNHEY and CDR2 SMNVEV (reference sequence). The CDR3 is made up of 15 amino acids. This sequence joins TRBV27 and TRBJ2-7; D possibly corresponds to TRBD2 (7 bases). The TCR was taken from a female donor with Graves disease. The material was peripheral blood mononuclear cells (PBMCs), obtained when the disease was refractory, from a patient treated with antithyroid drugs. The CDR3 is CASSSLGAGEAEQYF. The DNA for the CDR3 is TGTGCCAGCAGTTCCCTGGGGGCGGGAGAGGCCGAGCAGTACTTC.